What follows are 17 T cell receptor beta chains derived from one specimen sequenced in a study of PD-1 blockade in classical Hodgkin lymphoma (dated by TCRdb to about 2020). Library preparation employed the immunoSEQ multiplex PCR assay. The table was pulled from immuneACCESS by TCRdb, which kept in-frame rearrangements only. Such tables lose some clones; where checked, under half of the loss comes from unresolved V genes, and the rest has no known cause. The sample has around 99,000 clones on record, about four fifths of them singletons. Jointly, the top ten make up 16% of the sample. The sample's time point, from its label and the paper: cycle 2 day 1 (C2D1) of nivolumab. Relapse after autologous stem cell transplantation had occurred in all trial patients, and cohorts A, B and C were distinguished by prior brentuximab vedotin exposure. The source material was peripheral blood mononuclear cells (PBMCs), sampled before the second cycle of nivolumab. The receptors stem from a human donor with classical Hodgkin lymphoma.

This clone has only one observation. The gene calls are TRBV5-1 and TRBJ2-7, with TRBD2 matching over 8 bases. Unmatched junction bases numbered 13, after V lost 4 bases and J lost 7 bases. The CDR3 consists of 15 residues. Germline V gives CDR1 SGHRS, CDR2 YFSETQ. CDR3 DNA: TGCGCCAGCAGCCCAGCGGGAGTTGGGGCTTGGGAGCAGTACTTC. Its translation: CASSPAGVGAWEQYF.

V usage is TRBV10-3 and J usage is TRBJ2-3, with 12 bases aligning to TRBD1. Germline V CDR1 and CDR2: ENHRY, SYGVKD. CDR3 length: 14 amino acids. V was clipped by 6 bases and J by 4 bases; unmatched bases: 2. The CDR3 sequence: CAIRGQGAPDTQYF. CDR3 nucleotide sequence: TGTGCCATCAGGGGACAGGGGGCCCCAGATACGCAGTATTTT.

The chain carries TRBV14 and TRBJ2-2; D unresolved. The germline CDR1 and CDR2 sequences are SGHDN and FVKESK. With 2 bases removed from V and 6 bases from J, the gap between germline ends came to 7 bases. The CDR3 totals 13 residues. CDR3: CASSQLGPGELFF. The CDR3 coding sequence is TGTGCCAGCAGCCAACTAGGCCCCGGGGAGCTGTTTTTT. Full variable domain (outside the CDR3, taken from reference TRBV14 and TRBJ2-2): EAGVTQFPSHSVIEKGQTVTLRCDPISGHDNLYWYRRVMGKEIKFLLHFVKESKQDESGMPNNRFLAERTGGTYSTLKVQPAELEDSGVYFCASSQLGPGELFFGEGSRLTVL.

In this sample, this clone turned up a few times. The genes are TRBV30 and TRBJ2-1, with TRBD2 matching 9 bases. The germline V gene has CDR1 GTSNPN and CDR2 SVGIG (reference sequence). The ends lost 1 base at V and 9 bases at J; junction bases unmatched: 10. The CDR3 totals 15 residues. CDR3 amino acids: CAWSGLAGTGFEQFF. The CDR3 bases are TGTGCCTGGAGTGGGCTAGCGGGAACGGGTTTTGAGCAGTTCTTC.

As to this clone: The junction shows a germline mismatch at one end, possibly a read error. The CDR3 nucleotides read TGTGCCAGCAAATCAGGGAGGAGCCAAGAGGCCCAGTACTTC. Encoded protein: CASKSGRSQEAQYF. V usage is TRBV5-4 and J usage is TRBJ2-5; a possible D gene is TRBD2 (6 bases). The CDR3 sequence is 14 residues long. CDR1 is SGHNT, CDR2 YYREEE, per germline (reference sequence).

The V gene is TRBV7-9, the J gene TRBJ2-5; D is uncertain. Germline assignment: CDR1 SEHNR and CDR2 FQNEAQ (reference sequence). The CDR3 is made up of 15 amino acids. V was shortened by 3 bases and J by 4 bases, with 15 bases between the two germline ends. This chain's CDR3 is CASSFVQLGGETQYF. CDR3 DNA: TGTGCCAGCAGCTTCGTTCAGCTTGGTGGAGAGACCCAGTACTTC. Full variable domain (remainder filled in from reference TRBV7-9 and TRBJ2-5): DTGVSQNPRHKITKRGQNVTFRCDPISEHNRLYWYRQTLGQGPEFLTYFQNEAQLEKSRLLSDRFSAERPKGSFSTLEIQRTEQGDSAMYLCASSFVQLGGETQYFGPGTRLLVL.

The chain recombines TRBV7-2 with TRBJ2-2; D is unresolved. The CDR3 spans 13 residues. Germline values: CDR1 SGHTA, CDR2 FQGNSA. V was cut by 5 bases and J by 6 bases, with 10 bases left in between. In DNA, the CDR3 is TGTGCCAGCAGCCCCCCCGGTGCCGGGGAGCTGTTTTTT. Amino acid sequence: CASSPPGAGELFF.

V usage is TRBV5-1 and J usage is TRBJ1-4; tentatively, D is TRBD1 (6 bases). The CDR3 has 16 residues. CDR1 is SGHRS and CDR2 is YFSETQ in the germline V gene. The V end was cut by 0 bases, the J end by 8 bases, with 17 bases between. CDR3 region: CASSLEGVPPREKLFF. In nucleotides, the CDR3 is TGCGCCAGCAGCTTGGAGGGGGTACCGCCGAGGGAAAAACTGTTTTTT.

Only one count was recorded for this clone. V gene TRBV2 combines with J gene TRBJ2-2, with 12 bases fitting TRBD1. CDR3 length: 16 amino acids. Germline lookup yields CDR1 SNHLY and CDR2 FYNNEI. The V and J ends lost 9 bases and 7 bases, in that order; junction bases with no gene match: 12. The CDR3 reads CARALRDRGQGGELFF. The CDR3 nucleotides read TGTGCCAGAGCACTCCGGGACAGGGGGCAGGGCGGGGAGCTGTTTTTT.

This chain joins TRBV6-6 and TRBJ2-3; TRBD2 aligns across 9 bases. The CDR3 runs to 16 residues. Germline trimming cut 6 bases from V and 0 bases from J; bases unmatched to any gene: 7. Germline-derived CDR1 and CDR2 are MNHNY and SVGAGI (reference sequence). CDR3: CASRRPSGTSTDTQYF. CDR3 bases: TGTGCCAGCAGGCGGCCTAGCGGGACTAGCACAGATACGCAGTATTTT.

V usage is TRBV29-1 and J usage is TRBJ2-5; D ambiguous. Trimming took off 6 bases at V and 1 base at J, with 6 bases between the two ends. CDR1 is SQVTM and CDR2 is ANQGSEA in the germline V gene. The CDR3 covers 11 residues. This CDR3 is CSVRLQETQYF. The CDR3 bases are TGCAGCGTCCGGCTCCAAGAGACCCAGTACTTC.

The rearrangement joins TRBV5-1 to TRBJ2-1; TRBD1 matches at 9 bases. This CDR3 is built from 15 residues. With 5 bases clipped from V and 4 bases from J, the junction kept 7 bases outside the gene matches. Germline V gene lookup returns CDR1 SGHRS and CDR2 YFSETQ. DNA of the CDR3: TGCGCCAGCAGGGCGACAGGGGGTTTGTACAATGAGCAGTTCTTC. Its protein product is CASRATGGLYNEQFF.

The chain links TRBV27 to TRBJ2-6; 10 bases are a match to TRBD1. Germline V gives CDR1 MNHEY, CDR2 SMNVEV (reference sequence). Losses at the gene ends were 5 bases for V and 3 bases for J; bases not matched to a gene: 4. This CDR3 region has 16 residues. CDR3 in DNA: TGTGCCAGCAGTAAGGGACAGGGGTATGGGGCCAACGTCCTGACTTTC. Translation gives CASSKGQGYGANVLTF. Full variable domain (remainder filled in from reference TRBV27 and TRBJ2-6): EAQVTQNPRYLITVTGKKLTVTCSQNMNHEYMSWYRQDPGLGLRQIYYSMNVEVTDKGDVPEGYKVSRKEKRNFPLILESPSPNQTSLYFCASSKGQGYGANVLTFGAGSRLTVL.

The chain joins TRBV5-4 to TRBJ1-1; the match to TRBD1 covers 7 bases. The trim removed 4 bases at V and 7 bases at J, leaving 4 bases unmatched. The CDR3 is 12 residues long. Germline CDR1 reads SGHNT; CDR2 reads YYREEE (reference sequence). The CDR3 loop reads CASSAGQLEAFF. In nucleotides, the CDR3 is TGTGCCAGCAGCGCGGGACAGCTTGAAGCTTTCTTT.

Concerning this clone: Compared with germline, one end of the junction differs, possibly owing to a read error. The chain couples TRBV2 to TRBJ2-7; D perhaps matches TRBD2 (5 bases). The CDR3 is 11 residues long. Per germline, CDR1 SNHLY and CDR2 FYNNEI. In DNA, the CDR3 is TGTGCCAGCAGTGGCCCTCCGGAGGAGAACTTC. This codes for CASSGPPEENF.

J is TRBJ2-7 and V is TRBV5-5; no clear D gene. CDR1 and CDR2 (germline): SGHKS, YYEKEE (reference sequence). V shed 0 bases and J shed 0 bases, with 7 bases lying between them. This CDR3 region has 14 residues. The CDR3 DNA follows: TGTGCCAGCAGCTTGGGGGGAAACTCCTACGAGCAGTACTTC. This translates into CASSLGGNSYEQYF.

The genes are TRBV5-8 and TRBJ2-7, with D uncertain. Germline CDR1 reads SGHTS; CDR2 reads YDEGEE. This CDR3 is built from 12 residues. The germline V and J ends were trimmed by 0 bases and 4 bases, with 5 bases remaining between them. The CDR3 coding sequence is TGTGCCAGCAGCTTGGAAAAGTACGAGCAGTACTTC. Its translation is CASSLEKYEQYF.